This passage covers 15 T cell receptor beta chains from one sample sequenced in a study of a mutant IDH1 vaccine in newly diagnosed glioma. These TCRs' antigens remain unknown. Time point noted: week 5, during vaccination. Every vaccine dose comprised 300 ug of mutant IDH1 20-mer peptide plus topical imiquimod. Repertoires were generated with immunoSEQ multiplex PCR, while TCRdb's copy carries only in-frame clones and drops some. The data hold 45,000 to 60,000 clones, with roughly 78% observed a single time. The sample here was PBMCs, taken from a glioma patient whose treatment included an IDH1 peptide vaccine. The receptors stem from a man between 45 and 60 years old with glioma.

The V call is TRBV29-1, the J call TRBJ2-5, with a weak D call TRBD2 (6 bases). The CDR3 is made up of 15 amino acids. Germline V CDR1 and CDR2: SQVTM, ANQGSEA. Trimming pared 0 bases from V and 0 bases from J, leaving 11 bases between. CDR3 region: CSVEDRGTHQETQYF. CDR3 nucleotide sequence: TGCAGCGTTGAAGATCGGGGGACTCACCAAGAGACCCAGTACTTC.

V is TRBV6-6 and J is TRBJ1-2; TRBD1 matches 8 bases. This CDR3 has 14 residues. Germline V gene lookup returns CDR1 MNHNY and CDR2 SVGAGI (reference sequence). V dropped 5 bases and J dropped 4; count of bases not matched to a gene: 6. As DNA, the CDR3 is TGTGCCAGCAGTGGCCGGGACAGGCCCTATGGCTACACCTTC. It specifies CASSGRDRPYGYTF.

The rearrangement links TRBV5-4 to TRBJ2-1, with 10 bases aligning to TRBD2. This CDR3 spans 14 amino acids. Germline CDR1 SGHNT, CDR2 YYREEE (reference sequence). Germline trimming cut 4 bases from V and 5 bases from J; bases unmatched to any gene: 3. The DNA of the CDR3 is TGTGCCAGCAGCCGTGGACTAGCGGACAATGAGCAGTTCTTC. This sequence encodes CASSRGLADNEQFF.

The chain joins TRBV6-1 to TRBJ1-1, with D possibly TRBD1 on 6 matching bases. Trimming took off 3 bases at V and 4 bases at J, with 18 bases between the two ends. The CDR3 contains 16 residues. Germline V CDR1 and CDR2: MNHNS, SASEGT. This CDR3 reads CASSEGVTRGFTEAFF. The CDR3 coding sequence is TGTGCCAGCAGTGAGGGAGTGACAAGGGGGTTCACTGAAGCTTTCTTT.

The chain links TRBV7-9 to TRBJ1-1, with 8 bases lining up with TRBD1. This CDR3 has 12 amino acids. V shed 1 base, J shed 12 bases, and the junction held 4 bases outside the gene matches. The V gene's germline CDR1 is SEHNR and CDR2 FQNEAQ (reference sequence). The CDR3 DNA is TGTGCCAGCAGCTTAGGACAGGGGAGTACTTTCTTT. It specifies CASSLGQGSTFF.

The CDR3: CASSSGQGDYGYTF. The CDR3 coding sequence is TGTGCCAGCAGCTCCGGACAGGGGGACTATGGCTACACCTTC. The chain employs TRBV5-4 and TRBJ1-2, with TRBD1 identical over 10 bases. The junction had 2 bases not matched to a gene; V was cut back by 3 bases and J by 3 bases. Germline V CDR1 and CDR2: SGHNT, YYREEE (reference sequence). CDR3 length: 14 residues. The entire variable domain, with the rest obtained from reference TRBV5-4 and TRBJ1-2, is as follows: ETGVTQSPTHLIKTRGQQVTLRCSSQSGHNTVSWYQQALGQGPQFIFQYYREEENGRGNFPPRFSGLQFPNYSSELNVNALELDDSALYLCASSSGQGDYGYTFGSGTRLTVV.

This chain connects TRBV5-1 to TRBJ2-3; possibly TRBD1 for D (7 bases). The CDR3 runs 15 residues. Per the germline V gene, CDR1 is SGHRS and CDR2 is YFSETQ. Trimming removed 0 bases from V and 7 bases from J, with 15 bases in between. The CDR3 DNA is TGCGCCAGCAGCTTGGAGGACAGGAGGGGAAATACGCAGTATTTT. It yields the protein CASSLEDRRGNTQYF.

The chain's CDR3 is CASSEGQGIGELFF. In nucleotides, the CDR3 is TGCGCCAGCAGCGAGGGACAGGGCATCGGGGAGCTGTTTTTT. This rearrangement joins TRBV5-1 to TRBJ2-2; TRBD1 aligns across 9 bases. There are 14 residues in the CDR3. CDR1 and CDR2 from the germline V gene are SGHRS and YFSETQ. The V gene end was trimmed by 4 bases and the J gene end by 7 bases; junction bases not matched to a gene: 5.

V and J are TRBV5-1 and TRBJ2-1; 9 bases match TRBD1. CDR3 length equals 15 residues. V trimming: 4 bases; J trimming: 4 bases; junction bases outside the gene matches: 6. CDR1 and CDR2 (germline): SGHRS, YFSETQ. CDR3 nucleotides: TGCGCCAGCAGCCCGGGACAGGGCTTGTACAATGAGCAGTTCTTC. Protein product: CASSPGQGLYNEQFF. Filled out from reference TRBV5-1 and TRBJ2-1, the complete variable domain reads KAGVTQTPRYLIKTRGQQVTLSCSPISGHRSVSWYQQTPGQGLQFLFEYFSETQRNKGNFPGRFSGRQFSNSRSEMNVSTLELGDSALYLCASSPGQGLYNEQFFGPGTRLTVL.

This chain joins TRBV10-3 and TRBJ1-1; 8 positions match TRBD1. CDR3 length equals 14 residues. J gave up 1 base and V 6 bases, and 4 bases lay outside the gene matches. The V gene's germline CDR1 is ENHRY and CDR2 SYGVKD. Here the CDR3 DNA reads TGTGCCATCAGGAGGACAGGGACGAACACTGAAGCTTTCTTT. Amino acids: CAIRRTGTNTEAFF.

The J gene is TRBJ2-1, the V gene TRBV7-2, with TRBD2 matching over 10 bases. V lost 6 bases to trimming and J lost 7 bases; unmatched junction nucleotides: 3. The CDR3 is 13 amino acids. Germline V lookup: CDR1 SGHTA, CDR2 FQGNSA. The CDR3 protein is CASRERGGNEQFF. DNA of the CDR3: TGTGCCAGCAGGGAGCGGGGGGGTAATGAGCAGTTCTTC.

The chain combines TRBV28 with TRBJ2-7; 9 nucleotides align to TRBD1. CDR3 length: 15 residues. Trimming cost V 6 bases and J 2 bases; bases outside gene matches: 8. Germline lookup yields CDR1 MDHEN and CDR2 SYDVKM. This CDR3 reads CASRSPGQGPYEQYF. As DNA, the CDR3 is TGTGCCAGCAGGTCACCGGGACAGGGTCCCTACGAGCAGTACTTC.

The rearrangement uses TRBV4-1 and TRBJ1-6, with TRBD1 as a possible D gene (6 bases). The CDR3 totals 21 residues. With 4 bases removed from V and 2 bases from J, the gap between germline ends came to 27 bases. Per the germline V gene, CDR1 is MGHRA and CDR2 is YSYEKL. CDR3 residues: CASSLRSSKRGDGTYNSPLHF. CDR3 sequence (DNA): TGCGCCAGCAGCCTTCGGTCTAGTAAGAGGGGGGACGGAACCTATAATTCACCCCTCCACTTT.

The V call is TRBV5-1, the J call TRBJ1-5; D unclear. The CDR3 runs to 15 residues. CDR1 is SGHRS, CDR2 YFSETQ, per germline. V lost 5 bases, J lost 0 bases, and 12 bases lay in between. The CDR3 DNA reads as TGCGCCAGCAGTTTCGACGGTTTTAGCAATCAGCCCCAGCATTTT. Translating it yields CASSFDGFSNQPQHF.

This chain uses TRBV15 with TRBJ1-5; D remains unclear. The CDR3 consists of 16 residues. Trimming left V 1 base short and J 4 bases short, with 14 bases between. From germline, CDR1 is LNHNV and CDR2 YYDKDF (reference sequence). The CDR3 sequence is CATSRGSLMGNQPQHF. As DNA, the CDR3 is TGTGCCACCAGCAGAGGGTCCCTTATGGGGAATCAGCCCCAGCATTTT.